One sample yielded the 26 T cell receptor beta chains listed below, sequenced in a study of blood T cell repertoires in COVID-19. The data were produced by immunoSEQ multiplex PCR, yet TCRdb's version contains in-frame clones alone and is incomplete. Among 300,000 to 350,000 clones, approximately 90% were seen once, and the ten largest hold over 3.5%. Sequencing was carried out using peripheral blood. The receptors here all came from an older woman with COVID-19, enrolled during active disease.

With regard to this clone: The same CDR3 arises from other DNA sequences in this sample as well. For the CDR3, the DNA is TGTGCCAGCAGCTTAGCGGGGCTGACAGATACGCAGTATTTT. As protein: CASSLAGLTDTQYF. The chain employs TRBV7-2 and TRBJ2-3, with a tentative D call TRBD1 (5 bases). This CDR3 has 14 amino acids. Trimming stripped 0 bases from V and 3 bases from J, with 7 bases between. Germline V CDR1 and CDR2: SGHTA, FQGNSA.

The chain combines TRBV5-4 with TRBJ1-1, with D possibly being TRBD1 (5 bases). The CDR3 runs to 12 residues. Germline CDR1 is SGHNT and CDR2 is YYREEE (reference sequence). The V end lost 5 bases, the J end lost 0 bases, and 5 bases lay between the germline ends. CDR3 in amino acids: CASRGLNTEAFF. CDR3 bases: TGTGCCAGCAGGGGGCTGAACACTGAAGCTTTCTTT.

The CDR3 region is CAIASGGNEQFF. The CDR3 DNA follows: TGTGCCATCGCATCAGGGGGCAATGAGCAGTTCTTC. This chain connects TRBV10-3 to TRBJ2-1, with TRBD1 matching over 7 bases. Germline loops: CDR1 ENHRY, CDR2 SYGVKD. V shed 8 bases and J 6 bases; nucleotides not matched to a gene: 4. This CDR3 is 12 amino acids long.

The chain combines TRBV19 with TRBJ2-2; 8 bases align to TRBD2. The CDR3 extends over 15 amino acids. CDR1 LNHDA and CDR2 SQIVND come from the germline V gene (reference sequence). The ends lost 3 bases at V and 1 base at J; junction bases unmatched: 1. This CDR3 reads CASSIGGENTGELFF. CDR3 nucleotides: TGTGCCAGTAGTATCGGGGGGGAGAACACCGGGGAGCTGTTTTTT.

This rearrangement joins TRBV28 to TRBJ2-3; 10 nucleotides align to TRBD1. The CDR3 length is 15 residues. Looked up from germline, CDR1 is MDHEN and CDR2 is SYDVKM. V lost 2 bases, J lost 7 bases, and 6 bases stayed unmatched. CDR3 nucleotides: TGTGCCAGCAGTTTACCTGGGACAGGGGCCAATACGCAGTATTTT. Amino acids: CASSLPGTGANTQYF.

The gene calls are TRBV29-1 and TRBJ2-7; D not certain. Trimming left V 3 bases short and J 0 bases short, with 9 bases between. The CDR3 has 13 amino acids. The germline V gene has CDR1 SQVTM and CDR2 ANQGSEA. The CDR3 loop is CSVEVPSSYEQYF. CDR3 nucleotides: TGCAGCGTTGAGGTTCCCAGCTCCTACGAGCAGTACTTC.

The chain employs TRBV29-1 and TRBJ1-1, with no clear D. This CDR3 is 14 amino acids long. Germline loops: CDR1 SQVTM, CDR2 ANQGSEA. V lost 1 base, J lost 9 bases, and 18 bases lay in between. This CDR3 reads CSVEAVIGGWKAFF. The CDR3 DNA sequence: TGCAGCGTTGAAGCCGTAATTGGCGGGTGGAAAGCTTTCTTT. The variable domain in full, with the rest retrieved from reference TRBV29-1 and TRBJ1-1, is SAVISQKPSRDICQRGTSLTIQCQVDSQVTMMFWYRQQPGQSLTLIATANQGSEATYESGFVIDKFPISRPNLTFSTLTVSNMSPEDSSIYLCSVEAVIGGWKAFFGQGTRLTVV.

This clone has a handful of counts. This chain uses TRBV28 with TRBJ1-2; 7 bases map to TRBD1. This CDR3 spans 14 amino acids. Looked up from germline, CDR1 is MDHEN and CDR2 is SYDVKM. Trimming cost V 4 bases and J 8 bases; bases outside gene matches: 10. This chain's CDR3 is CASSSETGARGYTF. CDR3 in DNA: TGTGCCAGCAGTTCGGAAACAGGGGCAAGAGGCTACACCTTC.

The chain employs TRBV7-2 and TRBJ1-1, with TRBD1 identical over 7 bases. Germline CDR1 reads SGHTA; CDR2 reads FQGNSA. The CDR3 spans 14 residues. V lost 2 bases and J lost 8; bases outside the gene matches: 8. The DNA of the CDR3 is TGTGCCAGCAGCTTAATGCAGGGGGGTTCGGAAGCTTTCTTT. Amino acid sequence: CASSLMQGGSEAFF.

J is TRBJ2-7 and V is TRBV5-1, with TRBD1 matching over 7 bases. The CDR3 runs to 15 residues. V trimming: 2 bases; J trimming: 6 bases; junction bases outside the gene matches: 11. From germline, CDR1 is SGHRS and CDR2 YFSETQ. CDR3 bases: TGCGCCAGCAGCTTTCCGGGACAGCTGTACGGCGAGCAGTACTTC. It is translated as CASSFPGQLYGEQYF.

The gene calls are TRBV6-5 and TRBJ1-4; possibly TRBD1 for D (6 bases). This CDR3 contains 14 residues. V lost 8 bases to trimming and J lost 5 bases, with 15 bases between them. Germline CDR1 is MNHEY and CDR2 is SVGAGI. CDR3 protein: CASEGGAGNEKLFF. Written as DNA, the CDR3 is TGTGCCAGCGAGGGGGGGGCAGGGAATGAAAAACTGTTTTTT.

V and J are TRBV4-1 and TRBJ2-5; the match to TRBD2 covers 7 bases. Germline CDR1 is MGHRA and CDR2 is YSYEKL. V lost 1 base to trimming and J lost 1 base; unmatched junction nucleotides: 6. The CDR3 spans 16 residues. CDR3 loop: CASSQVGLAVQETQYF. As DNA, the CDR3 is TGCGCCAGCAGCCAAGTCGGCCTAGCGGTCCAAGAGACCCAGTACTTC.

The chain links TRBV6-5 to TRBJ1-1; D might be TRBD1 (5 bases). Trimming pared 6 bases from V and 1 base from J, leaving 15 bases between. Germline CDR1 MNHEY, CDR2 SVGAGI. This CDR3 is built from 15 residues. The CDR3, as DNA: TGTGCCAGCAGAAACTTTGGGGCAGGGAACACTGAAGCTTTCTTT. Residues: CASRNFGAGNTEAFF.

This clone occurred once. The chain uses TRBV7-9 and TRBJ2-7, with no clear D. Trimming took 7 bases from V and 1 from J, leaving 17 bases between them. This CDR3 region has 15 residues. Germline-derived CDR1 and CDR2 are SEHNR and FQNEAQ (reference sequence). CDR3 protein: CASTYEAVSSYEQYF. The CDR3 DNA reads TGTGCCAGCACCTACGAGGCGGTTTCATCCTACGAGCAGTACTTC.

This clone has a handful of counts. The rearrangement uses TRBV6-1 and TRBJ1-2; TRBD1 matches at 12 bases. V was clipped by 2 bases and J by 7 bases; unmatched bases: 2. Germline V gene sequence: CDR1 MNHNS, CDR2 SASEGT. The CDR3 is 14 residues long. For the CDR3, the DNA is TGTGCCAGCAGTGAATGGGACAGGGGGCTTGGCTACACCTTC. Protein product: CASSEWDRGLGYTF.

The chain links TRBV29-1 to TRBJ2-5, with TRBD2 identical over 8 bases. The ends lost 7 bases at V and 2 bases at J; junction bases unmatched: 6. CDR3 size: 13 residues. In germline, CDR1 is SQVTM, CDR2 ANQGSEA. This CDR3 is CSAALAGQETQYF. DNA of the CDR3: TGCAGCGCTGCGTTAGCGGGGCAAGAGACCCAGTACTTC.

The rearrangement links TRBV5-1 to TRBJ2-3; D may be TRBD1 (6 bases). The CDR3 has 13 residues. Germline V gene data show CDR1 as SGHRS and CDR2 as YFSETQ. Trimming removed 5 bases at V and 5 bases at J, with 12 bases between. The CDR3 DNA reads as TGCGCCAGCAGAGGGGGTTTGGGAGATACGCAGTATTTT. This codes for CASRGGLGDTQYF.

The rearrangement links TRBV5-1 to TRBJ1-2; a weak D match, TRBD1 (5 bases). There are 21 residues in the CDR3. Germline CDR1 is SGHRS and CDR2 is YFSETQ. The V and J ends lost 4 bases and 7 bases respectively, with 38 bases between them. DNA for the CDR3: TGCGCCAGCAGCACTAAACCGGGACTGGGAGAAGCTATGGCTAGGGTAGCTGGCTACACCTTC. Its protein product is CASSTKPGLGEAMARVAGYTF.

The chain recombines TRBV7-3 with TRBJ2-2; D remains ambiguous. Trimming took 8 bases from V and 0 from J, leaving 7 bases between them. CDR1 is SGHTA and CDR2 is FQGTGA in the germline V gene. This CDR3 is built from 13 residues. CDR3 nucleotides: TGTGCCAGCGCCGAGGCGAACACCGGGGAGCTGTTTTTT. Encoded protein: CASAEANTGELFF.

The V and J genes are TRBV6-1 and TRBJ1-6; no definite D call. V was clipped by 8 bases and J by 6 bases, with 20 bases between them. The CDR3 spans 16 residues. Germline CDR1 MNHNS, CDR2 SASEGT. The CDR3 here is CASRAEGGRTNSPLHF. Written as DNA, the CDR3 is TGTGCCAGCCGTGCGGAGGGTGGACGGACTAATTCACCCCTCCACTTT.

The chain employs TRBV3-1 (or the pseudogene TRBV3-2) and TRBJ2-1; no clear D gene. This CDR3 region has 13 residues. V lost 0 bases and J 5 bases, leaving 5 bases between the germline ends. Germline lookup yields CDR1 LGHDT and CDR2 YNNKEL (reference sequence). CDR3 in DNA: TGTGCCAGCAGCCAAGACGCAGACAATGAGCAGTTCTTC. Its protein is CASSQDADNEQFF.

This chain links TRBV6-5 with TRBJ1-2; TRBD1 aligns across 8 bases. V shed 0 bases, J shed 3 bases, and the junction held 3 bases outside the gene matches. CDR3 length equals 15 residues. Germline assignment: CDR1 MNHEY and CDR2 SVGAGI. CDR3 residues: CASSYSIQGDYGYTF. The CDR3 region has the DNA TGTGCCAGCAGTTACTCGATACAGGGGGACTATGGCTACACCTTC.

The CDR3 nucleotides read TGTGCCAGCACGGGAGTGGACACTGAAGCTTTCTTT. Protein sequence: CASTGVDTEAFF. V gene TRBV7-9 combines with J gene TRBJ1-1; no definite D call. The ends were cut back, 7 bases at V and 3 bases at J, with 9 bases in the middle. The germline gives CDR1 SEHNR, CDR2 FQNEAQ (reference sequence). CDR3 length: 12 residues.

This chain connects TRBV6-2 or TRBV6-3 to TRBJ2-5; 11 nucleotides line up with TRBD2. V lost 5 bases and J lost 2; bases outside the gene matches: 4. The germline V gene encodes CDR1 MNHEY and CDR2 SVGEGT. CDR3 length equals 15 residues. CDR3 nucleotides: TGTGCCAGCAGTGGGACTAGCGGAGAACAAGAGACCCAGTACTTC. Encoded protein: CASSGTSGEQETQYF.

This chain connects TRBV28 to TRBJ2-5; 7 positions agree with TRBD1. The CDR3 has 17 residues. The germline V gene encodes CDR1 MDHEN and CDR2 SYDVKM. The V and J ends lost 5 bases and 1 base, in that order; junction bases with no gene match: 13. The chain's CDR3 is CASSQPRQGIFQETQYF. The DNA of the CDR3 is TGTGCCAGCAGTCAACCCCGACAGGGAATCTTCCAAGAGACCCAGTACTTC.

This chain uses TRBV6-5 with TRBJ1-5; D is uncertain. V was cut by 5 bases and J by 9 bases, with 8 bases left in between. The CDR3 runs to 11 residues. Germline CDR1 is MNHEY and CDR2 is SVGAGI. In nucleotides, the CDR3 is TGTGCCAGCAGTCGACACAGGCCCCAGCATTTT. Translation: CASSRHRPQHF.